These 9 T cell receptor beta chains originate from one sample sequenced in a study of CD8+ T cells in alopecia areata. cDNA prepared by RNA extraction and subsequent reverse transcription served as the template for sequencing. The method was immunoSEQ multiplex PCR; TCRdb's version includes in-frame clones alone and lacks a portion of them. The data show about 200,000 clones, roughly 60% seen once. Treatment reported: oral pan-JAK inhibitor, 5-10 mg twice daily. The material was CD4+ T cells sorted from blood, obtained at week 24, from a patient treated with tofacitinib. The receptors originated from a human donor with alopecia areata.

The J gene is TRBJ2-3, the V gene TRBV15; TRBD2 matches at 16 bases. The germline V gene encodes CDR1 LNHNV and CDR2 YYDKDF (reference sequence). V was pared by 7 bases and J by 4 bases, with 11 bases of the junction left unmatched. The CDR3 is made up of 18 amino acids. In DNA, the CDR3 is TGTGCCACCACCGAACCATCCGGGACTAGCGGGAGGGCAGATACGCAGTATTTT. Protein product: CATTEPSGTSGRADTQYF.

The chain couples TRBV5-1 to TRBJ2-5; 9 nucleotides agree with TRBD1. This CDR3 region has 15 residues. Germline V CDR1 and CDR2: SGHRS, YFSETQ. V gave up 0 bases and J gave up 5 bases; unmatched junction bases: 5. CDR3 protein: CASSLGDRELETQYF. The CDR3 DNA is TGCGCCAGCAGCTTGGGGGACAGGGAATTGGAGACCCAGTACTTC.

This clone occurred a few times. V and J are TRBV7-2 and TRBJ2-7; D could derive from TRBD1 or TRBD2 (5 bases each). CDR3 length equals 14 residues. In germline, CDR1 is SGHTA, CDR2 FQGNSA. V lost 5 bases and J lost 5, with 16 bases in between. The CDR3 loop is CASSLRGQGHEQYF. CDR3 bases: TGTGCCAGCAGCCTAAGAGGGCAGGGCCACGAGCAGTACTTC.

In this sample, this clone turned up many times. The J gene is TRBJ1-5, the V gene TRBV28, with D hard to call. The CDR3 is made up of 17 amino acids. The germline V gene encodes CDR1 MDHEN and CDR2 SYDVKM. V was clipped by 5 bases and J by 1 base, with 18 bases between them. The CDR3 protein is CASSATAMGRSNQPQHF. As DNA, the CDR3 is TGTGCCAGCAGTGCTACGGCGATGGGCAGGAGCAATCAGCCCCAGCATTTT.

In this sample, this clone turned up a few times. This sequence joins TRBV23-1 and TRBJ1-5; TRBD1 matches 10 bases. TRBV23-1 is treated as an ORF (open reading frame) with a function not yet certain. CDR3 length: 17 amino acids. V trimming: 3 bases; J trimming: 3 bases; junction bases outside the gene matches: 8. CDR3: CASSQPPGQGPNQPQHF. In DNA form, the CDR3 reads TGCGCCAGCAGTCAGCCTCCGGGACAGGGGCCCAATCAGCCCCAGCATTTT.

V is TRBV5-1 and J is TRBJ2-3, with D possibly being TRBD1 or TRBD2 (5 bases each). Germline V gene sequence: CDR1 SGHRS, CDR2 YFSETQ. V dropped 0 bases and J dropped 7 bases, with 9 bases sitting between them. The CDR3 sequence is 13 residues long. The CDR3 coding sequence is TGCGCCAGCAGCTTGGAATGGGGGAATACGCAGTATTTT. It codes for CASSLEWGNTQYF. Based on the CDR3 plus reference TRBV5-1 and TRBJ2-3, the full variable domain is KAGVTQTPRYLIKTRGQQVTLSCSPISGHRSVSWYQQTPGQGLQFLFEYFSETQRNKGNFPGRFSGRQFSNSRSEMNVSTLELGDSALYLCASSLEWGNTQYFGPGTRLTVL.

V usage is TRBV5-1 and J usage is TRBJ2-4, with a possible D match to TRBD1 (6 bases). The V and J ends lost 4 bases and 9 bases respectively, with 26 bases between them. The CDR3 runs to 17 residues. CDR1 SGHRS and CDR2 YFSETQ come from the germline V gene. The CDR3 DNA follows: TGCGCCAGCAGCATGGAACTTACAGGGACGGCTAGAGGCATTCAGTACTTC. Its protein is CASSMELTGTARGIQYF. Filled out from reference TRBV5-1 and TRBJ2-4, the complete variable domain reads KAGVTQTPRYLIKTRGQQVTLSCSPISGHRSVSWYQQTPGQGLQFLFEYFSETQRNKGNFPGRFSGRQFSNSRSEMNVSTLELGDSALYLCASSMELTGTARGIQYFGAGTRLSVL.

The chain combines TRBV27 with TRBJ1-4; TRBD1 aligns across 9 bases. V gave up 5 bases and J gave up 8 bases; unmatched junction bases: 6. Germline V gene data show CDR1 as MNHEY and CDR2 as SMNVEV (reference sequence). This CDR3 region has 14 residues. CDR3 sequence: CASSIGQGQEKLFF. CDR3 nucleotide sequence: TGTGCCAGCAGTATAGGACAGGGGCAAGAAAAACTGTTTTTT.

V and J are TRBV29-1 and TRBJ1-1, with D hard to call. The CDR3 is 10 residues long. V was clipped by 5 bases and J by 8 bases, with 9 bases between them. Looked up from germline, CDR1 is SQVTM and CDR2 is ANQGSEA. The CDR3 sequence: CSVSPDEAFF. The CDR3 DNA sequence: TGCAGCGTTTCCCCCGACGAAGCTTTCTTT.